These 9 T cell receptor beta chains came from one sample sequenced in a study of CD8 T cells in ankylosing spondylitis (dated by TCRdb to the late 2010s). The library came from 5' RACE. The sequencer listed for this sample is Illumina HiSeq 2500. The public sequencing data were trimmed at Q25 with fastp and processed into clonotypes with MiXCR by TCRdb, which kept only in-frame beta chains. Under each unique CDR3 protein, matching rows form one entry showing the most common genes and DNA. The sample table contains roughly 160,000 distinct CDR3 sequences; only one count was recorded for 9.8% of them. In total, the top ten clones hold roughly 16% of the sample. Material for sequencing was blood, either unsorted or a sorted T cell fraction (not recorded which). These receptors all come from a female donor with ankylosing spondylitis or in good health (not recorded which).

The chain couples TRBV20-1 to TRBJ2-7; D possibly corresponds to TRBD1 (6 bases). CDR3 size: 12 residues. CDR1 is DFQATT, CDR2 SNEGSKA, per germline (reference sequence). V dropped 6 bases and J dropped 4 bases, with 13 bases sitting between them. The CDR3 bases are TGCAGTGCCCCCACACAGGGTTACGAGCAGTACTTC. Amino acid sequence: CSAPTQGYEQYF.

The V gene is TRBV27, the J gene TRBJ2-1, with 13 bases that match TRBD2. The germline V gene encodes CDR1 MNHEY and CDR2 SMNVEV (reference sequence). Unmatched junction bases numbered 14, after V lost 2 bases and J lost 10 bases. The CDR3 is 18 amino acids. Written as DNA, the CDR3 is TGTGCCAGCAGTTTACAAGCACGAGGGACTAGCGGGATAAGGGAGCAGTTCTTC. It is translated as CASSLQARGTSGIREQFF.

This clonotype was counted at least ten times. V usage is TRBV7-2 and J usage is TRBJ2-7, with 10 bases fitting TRBD2. This CDR3 is 13 amino acids long. With V trimmed by 10 bases and J by 4 bases, 7 bases remained unmatched. Germline V gene data show CDR1 as SGHTA and CDR2 as FQGNSA. The CDR3 nucleotides are TGTGCCACCCGGACTAGCGGTTCTTACGAGCAGTACTTC. It encodes CATRTSGSYEQYF.

This clonotype was counted between two and nine times. The chain links TRBV21-1 to TRBJ2-2; the table's D call, TRBD2, was not checked against the DNA. TRBV21-1 is a pseudogene. The CDR3 covers 18 residues. This chain's CDR3 is CASSSQVEGGPGTGELFF. The CDR3 coding sequence is TGTGCCAGCAGCTCCCAGGTCGAGGGAGGGCCGGGCACCGGGGAGCTGTTTTTT.

There are a few counts of this clonotype. The chain carries TRBV5-5 and TRBJ2-7, with D possibly being TRBD2 (5 bases). The CDR3 is 13 residues long. The ends were cut back, 2 bases at V and 5 bases at J, with 11 bases in the middle. Germline lookup yields CDR1 SGHKS and CDR2 YYEKEE (reference sequence). DNA for the CDR3: TGTGCCAGCAGCTTCTACAGCGGACACGAGCAGTACTTC. As protein: CASSFYSGHEQYF. Combining the CDR3 with reference TRBV5-5 and TRBJ2-7 gives the whole variable domain DAGVTQSPTHLIKTRGQQVTLRCSPISGHKSVSWYQQVLGQGPQFIFQYYEKEERGRGNFPDRFSARQFPNYSSELNVNALLLGDSALYLCASSFYSGHEQYFGPGTRLTVT.

The chain combines TRBV7-9 with TRBJ2-2; 8 bases line up with TRBD1. Trimming at V came to 5 bases and at J to 8 bases, leaving 10 bases not matched to a gene. This CDR3 spans 15 amino acids. In germline, CDR1 is SEHNR, CDR2 FQNEAQ (reference sequence). CDR3 DNA: TGTGCCAGCAGCCCCGACAGGGGCCGGGTAGGGGAGCTGTTTTTT. This translates into CASSPDRGRVGELFF. The whole variable domain, filled in from reference TRBV7-9 and TRBJ2-2, reads DTGVSQNPRHKITKRGQNVTFRCDPISEHNRLYWYRQTLGQGPEFLTYFQNEAQLEKSRLLSDRFSAERPKGSFSTLEIQRTEQGDSAMYLCASSPDRGRVGELFFGEGSRLTVL.

With respect to this clonotype: One junction end disagrees with the germline gene, perhaps due to a read error. The chain couples TRBV20-1 to TRBJ2-1, with 12 bases matching TRBD2. This CDR3 comprises 15 residues. In germline, CDR1 is DFQATT, CDR2 SNEGSKA (reference sequence). The DNA for the CDR3 is TGCAGTGCTACCCTGACTAGCGGGAGTTGGAATGATCAGTTCTTC. Translating it yields CSATLTSGSWNDQFF.

The table lists this clonotype with many counts. This chain links TRBV7-9 with TRBJ1-1, with D hard to call. Germline V gives CDR1 SEHNR, CDR2 FQNEAQ (reference sequence). CDR3 length equals 11 residues. With 3 bases removed from V and 11 bases from J, the gap between germline ends came to 10 bases. CDR3 coding DNA: TGTGCCAGCAGCTTCGGACGGGAGGCTTTCTTT. Protein: CASSFGREAFF. The full variable domain, rest sourced from reference TRBV7-9 and TRBJ1-1, is DTGVSQNPRHKITKRGQNVTFRCDPISEHNRLYWYRQTLGQGPEFLTYFQNEAQLEKSRLLSDRFSAERPKGSFSTLEIQRTEQGDSAMYLCASSFGREAFFGQGTRLTVV.

A few counts support this clonotype. The V and J genes are TRBV5-8 and TRBJ1-2; perhaps TRBD1 as D (5 bases). The CDR3 length is 14 residues. CDR1 and CDR2 from the germline V gene are SGHTS and YDEGEE. The V end lost 4 bases, the J end lost 6 bases, and 16 bases lay between the germline ends. The CDR3 DNA is TGTGCCAGCAGCCAAACGTGGGGGATCGATGGCTACACCTTC. Translated, it gives CASSQTWGIDGYTF.